This entry lists 27 T cell receptor beta chains sequenced from one sample in a study of blood T cell repertoires in COVID-19. The table came from immunoSEQ multiplex PCR; TCRdb's copy has only in-frame clones and leaves some out. The sample consists of about 85,000 clones, roughly three quarters of them appearing once. The source material was peripheral blood. Receptors originate from a man in his sixties or seventies with acute or convalescent COVID-19.

The chain employs TRBV10-3 and TRBJ2-7; 11 nucleotides match TRBD1. CDR1 and CDR2 (germline): ENHRY, SYGVKD. The CDR3 consists of 14 residues. V lost 3 bases and J lost 5; bases outside the gene matches: 3. In nucleotides, the CDR3 is TGTGCCATCAGTGACCGGACAGGGGGCCACGAGCAGTACTTC. Translating it yields CAISDRTGGHEQYF.

The chain employs TRBV6-1 and TRBJ2-5; the match to TRBD1 covers 8 bases. The CDR3 has 15 residues. V gave up 5 bases and J gave up 4 bases; unmatched junction bases: 9. Germline V CDR1 and CDR2: MNHNS, SASEGT. CDR3 sequence (DNA): TGTGCCAGCAGTTCCGACAGGGGCGACGGAGAGACCCAGTACTTC. Translating it yields CASSSDRGDGETQYF.

This sequence joins TRBV2 and TRBJ2-7, with D unclear. Germline V lookup: CDR1 SNHLY, CDR2 FYNNEI. Trimming left V 4 bases short and J 6 bases short, with 13 bases between. CDR3 length: 13 residues. CDR3 nucleotides: TGTGCCAGCAGTGGTGAGGCCCGCGGCGAGCAGTACGTC. It codes for CASSGEARGEQYV.

This clone was seen more than once but under ten times. This chain links TRBV11-3 with TRBJ2-1, with 8 bases lining up with TRBD1. The V gene end was trimmed by 3 bases and the J gene end by 8 bases; junction bases not matched to a gene: 9. Germline CDR1 reads SGHNT; CDR2 reads YENEEA. This CDR3 contains 15 residues. The CDR3 nucleotides read TGTGCCAGCAGCTTGTCACAGGGGGGTCGAGATGAGCAGTTCTTC. Translating it yields CASSLSQGGRDEQFF.

V is TRBV6-5 and J is TRBJ2-3; D uncertain. Germline lookup yields CDR1 MNHEY and CDR2 SVGAGI. The CDR3 contains 16 residues. V was clipped by 0 bases and J by 1 base, with 11 bases between them. The CDR3 DNA reads TGTGCCAGCAGTTACTCGAAGACTTGGCGCACAGATACGCAGTATTTT. Residues: CASSYSKTWRTDTQYF.

This chain links TRBV7-8 with TRBJ1-2, with 9 positions matching TRBD1. The CDR3 has 14 amino acids. Germline loops: CDR1 SGHVS, CDR2 FQNEAQ. V was pared by 5 bases and J by 4 bases, with 5 bases of the junction left unmatched. The CDR3 nucleotides read TGTGCCAGCAGCGGGGACAGGGAGGCCTATGGCTACACCTTC. Residues: CASSGDREAYGYTF.

The gene calls are TRBV4-1 and TRBJ1-1, with a weak D call TRBD1 (6 bases). Per the germline V gene, CDR1 is MGHRA and CDR2 is YSYEKL. The CDR3 spans 15 residues. The germline V and J ends were trimmed by 3 bases and 3 bases, with 14 bases remaining between them. CDR3 residues: CASSHRRGADTEAFF. CDR3 sequence (DNA): TGCGCCAGCAGCCATCGGCGGGGGGCTGACACTGAAGCTTTCTTT.

V gene TRBV4-2 combines with J gene TRBJ1-4; D is unresolved. V was pared by 5 bases and J by 7 bases, with 20 bases between. The CDR3 length is 16 residues. CDR1 is LGHNA and CDR2 is YNFKEQ in the germline V gene. Here the CDR3 reads CASSTPTAGKGEKLFF. In DNA, the CDR3 is TGTGCCAGCAGCACTCCAACGGCGGGAAAGGGTGAAAAACTGTTTTTT.

The V call is TRBV7-9, the J call TRBJ1-1; D remains unclear. Between the trimmed V and J ends, which lost 5 bases and 2 bases, there was a span of 12 bases. The CDR3 spans 14 residues. Germline loops: CDR1 SEHNR, CDR2 FQNEAQ (reference sequence). CDR3: CASSLIVGNTEAFF. The CDR3, as DNA: TGTGCCAGCAGCCTCATTGTCGGTAACACTGAAGCTTTCTTT.

V and J are TRBV7-9 and TRBJ1-1, with D uncertain. Trimming stripped 5 bases from V and 4 bases from J, with 17 bases between. CDR1 SEHNR and CDR2 FQNEAQ come from the germline V gene (reference sequence). The CDR3 contains 15 residues. The CDR3 sequence is CASSPVLGSGTEAFF. The CDR3 DNA is TGTGCCAGCAGCCCGGTCCTTGGTTCGGGCACTGAAGCTTTCTTT.

This chain uses TRBV19 with TRBJ1-6; 10 bases fit TRBD1. Looked up from germline, CDR1 is LNHDA and CDR2 is SQIVND (reference sequence). J lost 8 bases, V lost 6 bases, and 7 bases had no gene match. The length of the CDR3 is 15 residues. The DNA for the CDR3 is TGTGCCAGTAGGCTCAGACAGGGGGCTGATTCACCCCTCCACTTT. Residues: CASRLRQGADSPLHF.

This clone occurred a few times. The rearrangement uses TRBV10-3 and TRBJ1-2; 8 bases are a match to TRBD1. Trimming took 10 bases from V and 4 from J; bases not matched to a gene: 8. The CDR3 consists of 13 residues. Per the germline V gene, CDR1 is ENHRY and CDR2 is SYGVKD. CDR3 sequence reads: CATIDTGGYGYTF. Here the CDR3 DNA reads TGTGCCACCATAGATACAGGGGGCTATGGCTACACCTTC.

This chain links TRBV6-1 with TRBJ1-2, with D possibly matching TRBD1 (5 bases). The CDR3 spans 13 residues. The ends were cut back, 3 bases at V and 8 bases at J, with 13 bases in the middle. The germline V gene encodes CDR1 MNHNS and CDR2 SASEGT. CDR3 loop: CASSERTLEGYTF. CDR3 DNA sequence: TGTGCCAGCAGTGAGAGGACACTTGAGGGCTACACCTTC.

The table lists this clone with a count of one. This chain links TRBV6-2 or TRBV6-3 with TRBJ1-5, with D possibly being TRBD1 (6 bases). CDR3 length: 14 amino acids. CDR1 and CDR2 (germline): MNHEY, SVGEGT. Trimming took 2 bases from V and 6 from J, leaving 11 bases between them. The CDR3 loop is CASSYTGRGQPQHF. CDR3 sequence (DNA): TGTGCCAGCAGTTACACAGGGAGGGGTCAGCCCCAGCATTTT.

The V and J genes are TRBV9 and TRBJ2-7; 7 nucleotides match TRBD1. Germline V CDR1 and CDR2: SGDLS, YYNGEE. The CDR3 is made up of 15 amino acids. The V and J ends lost 2 bases and 4 bases, in that order; junction bases with no gene match: 9. DNA of the CDR3: TGTGCCAGCAGCGTCTCACAGGGGACGTATTACGAGCAGTACTTC. It is translated as CASSVSQGTYYEQYF.

The CDR3 DNA reads as TGTGCCAGCAGCACCAGGGGCGGGGGGGCGGTTAACAAGCAGTTCTTC. This translates into CASSTRGGGAVNKQFF. The chain combines TRBV7-6 with TRBJ2-1; 9 bases line up with TRBD2. The V gene's germline CDR1 is SGHVS and CDR2 FNYEAQ. The J segment lost 11 bases and the V segment lost 5 bases, leaving 16 bases of the junction unmatched. CDR3 size: 16 residues.

The chain carries TRBV19 and TRBJ2-2, with 9 bases matching TRBD1. The J segment lost 5 bases and the V segment lost 6 bases, leaving 10 bases of the junction unmatched. CDR1 and CDR2 from the germline V gene are LNHDA and SQIVND (reference sequence). The CDR3 runs to 16 residues. The CDR3 reads CASSPPGQGWTGELFF. CDR3 DNA: TGTGCCAGTAGCCCTCCGGGACAGGGATGGACCGGGGAGCTGTTTTTT.

The chain carries TRBV15 and TRBJ1-4; D unclear. Germline loops: CDR1 LNHNV, CDR2 YYDKDF (reference sequence). V was clipped by 0 bases and J by 8 bases, with 7 bases between them. This CDR3 spans 13 amino acids. Written as DNA, the CDR3 is TGTGCCACCAGCAGAGATAGAAGCGAAAAACTGTTTTTT. As protein: CATSRDRSEKLFF.

V gene TRBV5-1 combines with J gene TRBJ2-5, with a weak D call TRBD1 (6 bases). The CDR3 runs 14 residues. Trimming shortened V by 3 bases and J by 5 bases, and 14 bases separated the two germline ends. Germline assignment: CDR1 SGHRS and CDR2 YFSETQ. In DNA, the CDR3 is TGCGCCAGCAGCTGGACAGCGCCAAGGGAGACCCAGTACTTC. It codes for CASSWTAPRETQYF.

In its sample, this clone was seen a few times. CDR3 bases: TGTGCCAGCAGTGTTGACGGGGGGAATACCGGGGAGCTGTTTTTT. Its translation: CASSVDGGNTGELFF. J is TRBJ2-2 and V is TRBV2, with TRBD2 matching 7 bases. The CDR3 length is 15 residues. The trim removed 4 bases at V and 5 bases at J, leaving 7 bases unmatched. Looked up from germline, CDR1 is SNHLY and CDR2 is FYNNEI.

This chain uses TRBV5-4 with TRBJ2-3; D gene ambiguous. Germline loops: CDR1 SGHNT, CDR2 YYREEE (reference sequence). The CDR3 runs to 15 residues. The V end was cut by 1 base, the J end by 2 bases, with 11 bases between. The DNA of the CDR3 is TGTGCCAGCAGCTTGAACCCCTCTATCACAGATACGCAGTATTTT. Amino acids: CASSLNPSITDTQYF.

In this sample, this clone turned up a few times. The chain joins TRBV7-2 to TRBJ2-3; 13 bases align to TRBD2. The CDR3 loop spans 17 amino acids. The J segment lost 1 base and the V segment lost 5 bases, leaving 6 bases of the junction unmatched. Germline CDR1 SGHTA, CDR2 FQGNSA. CDR3 bases: TGTGCCAGCAGCATACTAGCGGGGGGGTTAGGCACAGATACGCAGTATTTT. Translation gives CASSILAGGLGTDTQYF.

The chain recombines TRBV11-2 with TRBJ2-2; D possibly corresponds to TRBD1 (5 bases). V was cut by 1 base and J by 6 bases, with 12 bases left in between. Germline V gene lookup returns CDR1 SGHAT and CDR2 FQNNGV. CDR3 size: 15 residues. Written as DNA, the CDR3 is TGTGCCAGCAGCTTAGCCTGGGGCGAGTCCGGGGAGCTGTTTTTT. As protein: CASSLAWGESGELFF.

The CDR3 sequence: CASSKKAAGQRGVEAFF. CDR3 coding DNA: TGTGCCAGCAGCAAAAAAGCCGCGGGACAGAGGGGAGTTGAAGCTTTCTTT. This chain links TRBV21-1 with TRBJ1-1; no DNA check was done on the table's D call, TRBD1. TRBV21-1 is shown as a pseudogene. The CDR3 length is 17 residues.

V and J are TRBV28 and TRBJ1-5, with 8 nucleotides matching TRBD1. This CDR3 contains 14 residues. V was clipped by 8 bases and J by 5 bases; unmatched bases: 8. Germline CDR1 MDHEN, CDR2 SYDVKM. The chain's CDR3 is CASGRTGIDQPQHF. The CDR3 nucleotides read TGTGCCAGCGGGCGGACAGGGATAGATCAGCCCCAGCATTTT.

The chain couples TRBV7-6 to TRBJ1-1; 7 bases agree with TRBD1. This CDR3 comprises 14 residues. J was trimmed by 5 bases and V by 1 base; bases with no gene match: 4. From germline, CDR1 is SGHVS and CDR2 FNYEAQ. DNA for the CDR3: TGTGCCAGCAGCTTAGGCAGGGGGTTGACTGAAGCTTTCTTT. Its translation: CASSLGRGLTEAFF.

This chain links TRBV3-1 (or the pseudogene TRBV3-2) with TRBJ2-1; 7 positions agree with TRBD2. J gave up 9 bases and V 1 base, and 6 bases lay outside the gene matches. Germline CDR1 and CDR2: LGHDT and YNNKEL (reference sequence). The CDR3 length is 14 residues. In DNA form, the CDR3 reads TGTGCCAGCAGCCAAGGGGGGGGAGGGACTGAGCAGTTCTTC. It is translated as CASSQGGGGTEQFF.